The 16 T cell receptor beta chains below were found in one sample sequenced in a study of blood T cell repertoires in COVID-19. Sequencing used immunoSEQ multiplex PCR; TCRdb keeps in-frame clones, though not all of them. The table records about 60,000 clones, around 90% of them present only once. Input material: peripheral blood. These TCRs come from a man in his fifties or sixties with acute or convalescent COVID-19.

This chain joins TRBV13 and TRBJ2-1; perhaps TRBD2 as D (6 bases). CDR1 PRHDT and CDR2 FYEKMQ come from the germline V gene (reference sequence). There are 15 residues in the CDR3. Trimming took off 5 bases at V and 5 bases at J, with 16 bases between the two ends. The CDR3 here is CASSARRGYHNEQFF. In DNA, the CDR3 is TGTGCCAGCAGCGCCCGGAGGGGTTACCACAATGAGCAGTTCTTC.

The V and J genes are TRBV20-1 and TRBJ1-2; D is ambiguous. There are 11 residues in the CDR3. Per germline, CDR1 DFQATT and CDR2 SNEGSKA (reference sequence). In nucleotides, the CDR3 is TGCAGCCCGTCCTCCCTGTATGGCTACACCTTC. Amino acid sequence: CSPSSLYGYTF.

This sequence joins TRBV5-1 and TRBJ2-7; D is perhaps TRBD1 (5 bases). V dropped 1 base and J dropped 5 bases, with 16 bases sitting between them. The CDR3 runs to 15 residues. Germline assignment: CDR1 SGHRS and CDR2 YFSETQ. The CDR3 DNA reads TGCGCCAGCAGCTTGAACCTAGGCAGGGCCCACGAGCAGTACTTC. This encodes CASSLNLGRAHEQYF.

The chain is built from TRBV6-5 and TRBJ1-1, with D tentatively TRBD1 (5 bases). The CDR3 length is 12 residues. Trimming stripped 2 bases from V and 7 bases from J, with 8 bases between. Germline CDR1 reads MNHEY; CDR2 reads SVGAGI. This CDR3 is CASSYRGGEAFF. Here the CDR3 DNA reads TGTGCCAGCAGTTACAGGGGTGGTGAAGCTTTCTTT.

J is TRBJ2-1 and V is TRBV19; maybe TRBD2 (7 bases). The germline CDR1 and CDR2 sequences are LNHDA and SQIVND (reference sequence). V lost 5 bases and J 13 bases, leaving 18 bases between the germline ends. The CDR3 covers 13 residues. The CDR3 DNA reads TGTGCCAGTAGTCCGGCGGGGGCGCGAGCCCAGTTCTTC. It translates to CASSPAGARAQFF.

The V call is TRBV30, the J call TRBJ2-7; 12 bases map to TRBD2. Germline V lookup: CDR1 GTSNPN, CDR2 SVGIG (reference sequence). The CDR3 loop spans 14 amino acids. V lost 3 bases and J lost 7; bases outside the gene matches: 7. CDR3 amino acids: CAWRRLAGVVEQYF. The CDR3 DNA follows: TGTGCCTGGAGGCGACTAGCGGGAGTGGTGGAGCAGTACTTC.

This clone has just one count. The chain employs TRBV3-1 (or the pseudogene TRBV3-2) and TRBJ1-1; D remains ambiguous. The CDR3 consists of 13 residues. The germline gives CDR1 LGHDT, CDR2 YNNKEL (reference sequence). V lost 4 bases, J lost 1 base, and 7 bases lay in between. The CDR3 loop is CASSPRGNTEAFF. The DNA for the CDR3 is TGTGCCAGCAGCCCCCGGGGGAACACTGAAGCTTTCTTT.

The chain uses TRBV5-1 and TRBJ1-6; TRBD1 matches at 8 bases. Germline CDR1 and CDR2: SGHRS and YFSETQ. The CDR3 loop spans 14 amino acids. Trimming cost V 4 bases and J 7 bases; bases outside gene matches: 4. CDR3 DNA sequence: TGCGCCAGCAGCCCGTCAGGGGGCAATTCACCCCTCCACTTT. Translated, it gives CASSPSGGNSPLHF.

V is TRBV5-1 and J is TRBJ1-1; 7 nucleotides agree with TRBD1. J lost 1 base, V lost 2 bases, and 2 bases had no gene match. CDR3 length: 14 amino acids. Germline V gives CDR1 SGHRS, CDR2 YFSETQ. The CDR3 here is CASSLNRGNTEAFF. The CDR3 nucleotides read TGCGCCAGCAGCTTAAACAGGGGGAACACTGAAGCTTTCTTT.

The V and J genes are TRBV28 and TRBJ2-7; D gene unclear. Trimming cost V 6 bases and J 12 bases, with 9 bases left between them. CDR1 is MDHEN, CDR2 SYDVKM, per germline. The CDR3 loop spans 9 amino acids. The CDR3 DNA is TGTGCCAGCAGCCCCCCTTGGTACTTC. Translated: CASSPPWYF.

The CDR3 loop reads CASSQAWGGNQPQHF. Written as DNA, the CDR3 is TGCGCCAGCAGCCAAGCTTGGGGGGGGAATCAGCCCCAGCATTTT. This chain joins TRBV4-1 and TRBJ1-5, with D maybe TRBD1 (5 bases). CDR1 and CDR2 (germline): MGHRA, YSYEKL. The V gene lost 1 base and the J gene lost 4 bases, with 11 bases spanning the gap. CDR3 length equals 15 residues.

This CDR3 is CASSTLSTMGYTF. The CDR3 DNA reads TGTGCCAGCAGTACCCTAAGTACTATGGGCTACACCTTC. The rearrangement uses TRBV6-5 and TRBJ1-2; D unclear. Germline V gene data show CDR1 as MNHEY and CDR2 as SVGAGI. The ends were cut back, 5 bases at V and 8 bases at J, with 15 bases in the middle. The CDR3 has 13 amino acids.

This clone was counted only a few times. The rearrangement joins TRBV6-6 to TRBJ2-2; D unresolved. CDR3 length equals 13 residues. Trimming cost V 10 bases and J 0 bases, with 9 bases left between them. Germline-derived CDR1 and CDR2 are MNHNY and SVGAGI (reference sequence). CDR3 coding DNA: TGTGCCACCCAGGAAGCGAACACCGGGGAGCTGTTTTTT. This encodes CATQEANTGELFF.

This chain joins TRBV24-1 and TRBJ2-1, with D perhaps TRBD1 (6 bases). The CDR3 has 18 amino acids. The germline gives CDR1 KGHDR, CDR2 SFDVKD. Trimming removed 4 bases at V and 6 bases at J, with 24 bases between. DNA of the CDR3: TGTGCCACCAGTGACCCCCTGGGGGCCTCAGGGGACACCAATGAGCAGTTCTTC. Residues: CATSDPLGASGDTNEQFF.

This clone was seen only a few times. The chain carries TRBV4-1 and TRBJ2-1; TRBD2 agrees at 14 bases. The CDR3 covers 16 residues. J lost 3 bases, V lost 8 bases, and 6 bases had no gene match. The germline CDR1 and CDR2 sequences are MGHRA and YSYEKL. Here the CDR3 reads CASGGLAGAVYNEQFF. The CDR3 DNA sequence: TGCGCCAGCGGGGGACTAGCGGGAGCAGTCTACAATGAGCAGTTCTTC.

The V and J genes are TRBV25-1 and TRBJ2-7; 9 nucleotides agree with TRBD2. The V gene end was trimmed by 8 bases and the J gene end by 5 bases; junction bases not matched to a gene: 22. The CDR3 has 18 amino acids. Germline V gene data show CDR1 as MGHDK and CDR2 as SYGVNS. The CDR3 loop reads CASAPLAGFGRTVHEQYF. The DNA for the CDR3 is TGTGCCAGCGCCCCACTAGCGGGTTTCGGCCGAACAGTCCACGAGCAGTACTTC.